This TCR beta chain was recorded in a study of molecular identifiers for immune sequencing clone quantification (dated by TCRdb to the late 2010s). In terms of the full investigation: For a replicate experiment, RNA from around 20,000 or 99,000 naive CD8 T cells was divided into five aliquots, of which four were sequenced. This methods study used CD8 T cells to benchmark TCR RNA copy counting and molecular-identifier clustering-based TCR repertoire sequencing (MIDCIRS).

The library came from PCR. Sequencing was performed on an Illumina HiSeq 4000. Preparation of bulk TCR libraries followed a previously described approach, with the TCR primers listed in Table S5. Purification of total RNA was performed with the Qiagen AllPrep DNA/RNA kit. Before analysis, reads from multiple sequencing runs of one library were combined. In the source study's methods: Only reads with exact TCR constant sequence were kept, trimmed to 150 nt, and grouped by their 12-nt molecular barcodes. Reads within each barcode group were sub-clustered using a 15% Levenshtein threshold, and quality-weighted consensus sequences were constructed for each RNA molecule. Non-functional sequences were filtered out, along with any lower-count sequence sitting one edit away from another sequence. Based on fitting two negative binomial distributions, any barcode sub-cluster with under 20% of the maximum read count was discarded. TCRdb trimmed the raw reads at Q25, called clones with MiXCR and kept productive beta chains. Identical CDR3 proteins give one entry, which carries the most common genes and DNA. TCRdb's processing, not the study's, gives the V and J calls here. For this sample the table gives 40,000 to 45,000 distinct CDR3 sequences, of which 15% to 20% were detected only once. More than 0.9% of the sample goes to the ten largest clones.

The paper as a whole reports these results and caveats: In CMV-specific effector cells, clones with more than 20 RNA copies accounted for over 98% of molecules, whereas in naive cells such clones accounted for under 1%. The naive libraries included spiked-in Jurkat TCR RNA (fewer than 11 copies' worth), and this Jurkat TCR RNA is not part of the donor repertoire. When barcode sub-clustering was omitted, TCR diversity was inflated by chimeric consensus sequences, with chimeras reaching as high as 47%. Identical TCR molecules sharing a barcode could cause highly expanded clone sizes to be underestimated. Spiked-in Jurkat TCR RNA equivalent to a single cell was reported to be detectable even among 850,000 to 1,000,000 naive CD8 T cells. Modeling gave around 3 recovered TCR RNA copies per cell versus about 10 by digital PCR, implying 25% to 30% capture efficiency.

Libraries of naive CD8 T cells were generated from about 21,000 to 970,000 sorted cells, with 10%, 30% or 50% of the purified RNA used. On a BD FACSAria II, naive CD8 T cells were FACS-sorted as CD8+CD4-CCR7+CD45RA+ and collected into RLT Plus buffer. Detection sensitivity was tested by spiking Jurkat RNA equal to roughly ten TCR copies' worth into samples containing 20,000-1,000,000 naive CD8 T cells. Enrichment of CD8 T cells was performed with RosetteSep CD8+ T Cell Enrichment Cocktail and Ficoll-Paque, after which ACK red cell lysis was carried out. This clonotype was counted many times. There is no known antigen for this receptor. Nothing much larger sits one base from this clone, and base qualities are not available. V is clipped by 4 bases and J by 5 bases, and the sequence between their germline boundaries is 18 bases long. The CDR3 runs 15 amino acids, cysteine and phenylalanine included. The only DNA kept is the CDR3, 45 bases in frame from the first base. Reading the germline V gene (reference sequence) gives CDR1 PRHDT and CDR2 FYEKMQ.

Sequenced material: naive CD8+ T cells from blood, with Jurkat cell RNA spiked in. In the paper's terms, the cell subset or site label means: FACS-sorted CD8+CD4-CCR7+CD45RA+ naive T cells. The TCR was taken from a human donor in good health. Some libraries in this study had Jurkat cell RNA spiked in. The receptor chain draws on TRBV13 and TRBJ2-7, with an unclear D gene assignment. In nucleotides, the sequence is TGTGCCAGCAGCTCTACCGAGACACAGCCCCACGAGCAGTACTTC. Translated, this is CASSSTETQPHEQYF.